The rows below give T cell receptor beta chains drawn from one sample of a study of T cell responses to AZD1222 COVID-19 vaccine. Some clones are missing from TCRdb's copy, which holds only in-frame ones; the method was immunoSEQ multiplex PCR. The table records about 120,000 clones, roughly nine tenths of them present only once. The source material was peripheral blood, sampled on day 0 of AZD1222 vaccination. These receptors were collected from an adult in good health. Both conserved end residues are part of each CDR3. A D gene is named only where the DNA matches it firmly. Clone size is not always given. Where it is, it says once, few, many or a class for expanded clones.

J gene: TRBJ1-1
D gene: TRBD1
V gene: TRBV11-3
clone size: few
CDR3 DNA: TGTGCCAGCAGGGCAGACAGGGGTGAAGCTTTCTTT
CDR3 protein: CASRADRGEAFF

J gene: TRBJ2-3
D gene: TRBD1
V gene: TRBV7-2
clone size: NA
CDR3 DNA: TGTGCCAGCAGCTCTAACAGGGGGCCAGATACGCAGTATTTT
CDR3 protein: CASSSNRGPDTQYF

J gene: TRBJ1-4
D gene: TRBD1
V gene: TRBV30
clone size: NA
CDR3 DNA: TGTGCCTGGAGACCCCGGACAGGGGGCGAAAAACTGTTTTTT
CDR3 protein: CAWRPRTGGEKLFF

J gene: TRBJ2-6
D gene: TRBD1
V gene: TRBV10-3
clone size: NA
CDR3 DNA: TGTGCCATCAGTAACAGGGGGGTATCGGGGGCCAACGTCCTGACTTTC
CDR3 protein: CAISNRGVSGANVLTF

J gene: TRBJ2-4
D gene: NA
V gene: TRBV30
clone size: NA
CDR3 DNA: TGTGCCTGGAGTGGTAGTTTAGGAAACATTCAGTACTTC
CDR3 protein: CAWSGSLGNIQYF

J gene: TRBJ2-7
D gene: TRBD2
V gene: TRBV7-2
clone size: few
CDR3 DNA: TGTGCCAGCAGCCGCGGGGGGGCCTCGGACGAGCAGTACTTC
CDR3 protein: CASSRGGASDEQYF

J gene: TRBJ2-3
D gene: NA
V gene: TRBV4-2
clone size: NA
CDR3 DNA: TGTGCCAGCAGCCAAGATGTAGTGCCCAGGGATACGCAGTATTTT
CDR3 protein: CASSQDVVPRDTQYF

J gene: TRBJ1-3
D gene: NA
V gene: TRBV6-5
clone size: NA
CDR3 DNA: TGTGCCAGCAAACAGGGAGCTACTGGAAACACCATATATTTT
CDR3 protein: CASKQGATGNTIYF

J gene: TRBJ1-2
D gene: NA
V gene: TRBV9
clone size: NA
CDR3 DNA: TGTGCCAGCAGCGTAGCGGCGGGGGGGACTAACTATGGCTACACCTTC
CDR3 protein: CASSVAAGGTNYGYTF

J gene: TRBJ2-7
D gene: NA
V gene: TRBV5-4
clone size: few
CDR3 DNA: TGTGCCAGCAGCAACAGGGCGAGACTGTACTTC
CDR3 protein: CASSNRARLYF

J gene: TRBJ2-5
D gene: NA
V gene: TRBV4-2
clone size: NA
CDR3 DNA: TGTGCCAGCAGCCAGAGGCCCAGCGCCCAAGAGACCCAGTACTTC
CDR3 protein: CASSQRPSAQETQYF

J gene: TRBJ2-2
D gene: NA
V gene: TRBV7-9
clone size: NA
CDR3 DNA: TGTGCCAGCAGCTTAATAAAGCAGGGAGGAACCGGGGAGCTGTTTTTT
CDR3 protein: CASSLIKQGGTGELFF

J gene: TRBJ2-4
D gene: NA
V gene: TRBV7-9
clone size: NA
CDR3 DNA: TGTGCCAGCAGCCTCCTTAGACCAAACATTCAGTACTTC
CDR3 protein: CASSLLRPNIQYF

J gene: TRBJ1-1
D gene: NA
V gene: TRBV7-9
clone size: NA
CDR3 DNA: TGTGCCAGCAGCTTAGAGGTCAAGGGAGCTTTCTTT
CDR3 protein: CASSLEVKGAFF

J gene: TRBJ1-4
D gene: NA
V gene: TRBV5-1
clone size: NA
CDR3 DNA: TGCGCCAGCAGGGAAGGAGACAGCCGTGGAGAGAATGGCGTGAAACTGTTTTTT
CDR3 protein: CASREGDSRGENGVKLFF

J gene: TRBJ2-1
D gene: TRBD2
V gene: TRBV11-2
clone size: NA
CDR3 DNA: TGTGCCAGCAGCTTACTCGGTGCGGGTCTAGCGGGAGTTGGTGAGCAGTTCTTC
CDR3 protein: CASSLLGAGLAGVGEQFF

J gene: TRBJ2-3
D gene: NA
V gene: TRBV19
clone size: NA
CDR3 DNA: TGTGCCAGTAGTTTATCTGTAGATAGCACAGATACGCAGTATTTT
CDR3 protein: CASSLSVDSTDTQYF

J gene: TRBJ2-1
D gene: TRBD2
V gene: TRBV27
clone size: NA
CDR3 DNA: TGTGCCAGCAGTTTAATCCGACTAGCGGGAGAGTTCTTC
CDR3 protein: CASSLIRLAGEFF

J gene: TRBJ1-1
D gene: NA
V gene: TRBV6-2/TRBV6-3
clone size: NA
CDR3 DNA: TGTGCCAGCAGTGATTGGGGAGTCGGGGGCACTGAAGCTTTCTTT
CDR3 protein: CASSDWGVGGTEAFF

J gene: TRBJ1-1
D gene: NA
V gene: TRBV3-1/TRBV3-2
clone size: NA
CDR3 DNA: TGTGCCAGCAGCCAAGGAACCGGCGGCACTGAAGCTTTCTTT
CDR3 protein: CASSQGTGGTEAFF

J gene: TRBJ1-1
D gene: NA
V gene: TRBV11-3
clone size: NA
CDR3 DNA: TGTGCCAGCAGCTTAGCGGTCCGGGGGGCCGTATATTGTCGCACTGAAGCTTTCTTT
CDR3 protein: CASSLAVRGAVYCRTEAFF

J gene: TRBJ2-3
D gene: NA
V gene: TRBV5-1
clone size: NA
CDR3 DNA: TGCGCCAGCATAGGCACAGATACGCAGTATTTT
CDR3 protein: CASIGTDTQYF